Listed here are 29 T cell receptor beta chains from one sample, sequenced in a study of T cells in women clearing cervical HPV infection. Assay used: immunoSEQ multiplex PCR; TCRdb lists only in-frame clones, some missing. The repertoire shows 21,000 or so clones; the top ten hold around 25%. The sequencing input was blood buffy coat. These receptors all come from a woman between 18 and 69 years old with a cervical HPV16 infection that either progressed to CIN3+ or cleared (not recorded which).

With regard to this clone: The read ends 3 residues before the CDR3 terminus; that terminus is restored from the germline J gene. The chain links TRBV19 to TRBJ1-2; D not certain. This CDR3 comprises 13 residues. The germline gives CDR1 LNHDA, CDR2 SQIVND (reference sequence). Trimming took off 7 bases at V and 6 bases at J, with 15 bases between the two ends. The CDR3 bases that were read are TGTGCCAGTAACCCAAGTAGGGTAGATGGC. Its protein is CASNPSRVDG. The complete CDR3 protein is CASNPSRVDGYTF.

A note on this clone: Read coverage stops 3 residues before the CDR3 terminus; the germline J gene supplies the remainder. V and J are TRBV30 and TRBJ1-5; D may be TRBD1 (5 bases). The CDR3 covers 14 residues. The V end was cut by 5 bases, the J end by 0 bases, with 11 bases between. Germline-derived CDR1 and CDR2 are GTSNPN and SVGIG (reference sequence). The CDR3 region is CAWGTGGSNQPQHF. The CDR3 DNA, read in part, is TGTGCCTGGGGGACCGGGGGTAGCAATCAGCCC.

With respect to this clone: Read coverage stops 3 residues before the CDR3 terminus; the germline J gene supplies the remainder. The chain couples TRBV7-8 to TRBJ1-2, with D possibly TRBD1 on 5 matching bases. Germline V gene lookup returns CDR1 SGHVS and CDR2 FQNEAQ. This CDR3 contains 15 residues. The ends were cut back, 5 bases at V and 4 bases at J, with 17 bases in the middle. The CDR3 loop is CASSHFEGDGYGYTF. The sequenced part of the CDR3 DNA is TGTGCCAGCAGCCATTTTGAAGGGGATGGCTATGGC.

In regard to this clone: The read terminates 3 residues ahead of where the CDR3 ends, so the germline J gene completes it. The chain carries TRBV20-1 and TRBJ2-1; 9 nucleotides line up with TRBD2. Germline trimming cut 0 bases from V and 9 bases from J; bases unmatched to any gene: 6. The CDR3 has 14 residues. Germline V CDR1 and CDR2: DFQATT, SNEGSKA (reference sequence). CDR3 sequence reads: CSARDLDSGSEQFF. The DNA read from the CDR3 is TGCAGTGCTAGAGATCTGGATAGCGGGAGTGAG.

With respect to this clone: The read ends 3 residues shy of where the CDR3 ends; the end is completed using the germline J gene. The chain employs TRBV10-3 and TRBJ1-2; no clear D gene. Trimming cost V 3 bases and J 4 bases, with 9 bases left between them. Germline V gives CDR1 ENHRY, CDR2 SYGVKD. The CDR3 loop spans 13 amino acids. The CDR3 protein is CAISDRAPYGYTF. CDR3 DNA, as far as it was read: TGTGCCATCAGTGATAGAGCGCCCTATGGC.

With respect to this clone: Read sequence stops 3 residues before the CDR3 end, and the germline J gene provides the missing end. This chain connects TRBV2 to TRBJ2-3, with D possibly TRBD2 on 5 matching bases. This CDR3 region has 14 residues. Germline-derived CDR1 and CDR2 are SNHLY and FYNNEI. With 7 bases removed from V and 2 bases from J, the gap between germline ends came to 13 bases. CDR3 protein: CASKVQRYTDTQYF. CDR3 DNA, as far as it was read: TGTGCCAGCAAAGTCCAGCGGTACACAGATACG.

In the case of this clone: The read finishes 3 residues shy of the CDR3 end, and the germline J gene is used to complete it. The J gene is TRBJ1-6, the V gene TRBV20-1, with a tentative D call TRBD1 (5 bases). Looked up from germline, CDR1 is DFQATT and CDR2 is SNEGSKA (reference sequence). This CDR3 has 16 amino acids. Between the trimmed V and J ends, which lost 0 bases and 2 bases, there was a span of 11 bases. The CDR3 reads CSAREPGMAYNSPLHF. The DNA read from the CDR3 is TGCAGTGCTAGAGAACCAGGGATGGCCTATAATTCACCC.

CDR3 in amino acids: CASSFGRGLADTQYF. The DNA read from the CDR3 is TGTGCCAGCAGCTTTGGGAGGGGGCTGGCAGATACG. The chain uses TRBV7-3 and TRBJ2-3, with D possibly being TRBD1 or TRBD2 (7 bases each). The CDR3 goes on 3 residues after the read ends, and that part is filled in from the germline J gene. The CDR3 runs 15 residues. V was cut by 3 bases and J by 4 bases, with 14 bases left in between. CDR1 and CDR2 from the germline V gene are SGHTA and FQGTGA.

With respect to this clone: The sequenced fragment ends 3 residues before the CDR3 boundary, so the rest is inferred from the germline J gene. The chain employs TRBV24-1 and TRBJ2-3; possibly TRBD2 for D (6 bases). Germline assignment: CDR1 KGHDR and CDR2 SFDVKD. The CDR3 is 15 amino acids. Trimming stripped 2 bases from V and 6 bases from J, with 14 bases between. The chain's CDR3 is CATSDYAGRRDTQYF. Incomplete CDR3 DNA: TGTGCCACCAGTGATTACGCGGGGCGGAGGGATACG.

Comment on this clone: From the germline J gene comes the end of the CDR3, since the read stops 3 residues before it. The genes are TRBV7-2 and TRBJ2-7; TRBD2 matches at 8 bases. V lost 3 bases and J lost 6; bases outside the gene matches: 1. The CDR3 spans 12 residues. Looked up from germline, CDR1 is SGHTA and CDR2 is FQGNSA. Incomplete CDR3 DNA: TGTGCCAGCAGCTTGCTAGCGGGCGAG. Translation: CASSLLAGE. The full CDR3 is CASSLLAGEQYF.

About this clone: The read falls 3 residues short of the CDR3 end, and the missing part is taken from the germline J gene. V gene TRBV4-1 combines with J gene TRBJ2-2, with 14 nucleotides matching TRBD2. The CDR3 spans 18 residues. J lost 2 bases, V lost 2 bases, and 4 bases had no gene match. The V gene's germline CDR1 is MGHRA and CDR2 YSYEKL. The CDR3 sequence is CASSQTGLAGGNTGELFF. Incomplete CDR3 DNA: TGCGCCAGCAGCCAAACCGGACTAGCGGGGGGAAACACCGGGGAG.

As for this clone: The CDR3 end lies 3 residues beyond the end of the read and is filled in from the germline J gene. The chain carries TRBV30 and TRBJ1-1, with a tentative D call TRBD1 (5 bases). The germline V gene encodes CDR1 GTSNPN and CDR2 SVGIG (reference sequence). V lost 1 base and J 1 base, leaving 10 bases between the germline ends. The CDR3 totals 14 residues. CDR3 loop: CAWSAREWNTEAFF. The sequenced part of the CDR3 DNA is TGTGCCTGGAGTGCCAGGGAATGGAACACTGAA.

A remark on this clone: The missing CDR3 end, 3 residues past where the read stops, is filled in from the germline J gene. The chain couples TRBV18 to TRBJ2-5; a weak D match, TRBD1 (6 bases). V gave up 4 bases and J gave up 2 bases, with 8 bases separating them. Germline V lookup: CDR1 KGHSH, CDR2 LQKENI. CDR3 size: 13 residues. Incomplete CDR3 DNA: TGTGCCAGCTCACAAGGACAGCAAGAGACC. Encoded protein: CASSQGQQET. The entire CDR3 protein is CASSQGQQETQYF.

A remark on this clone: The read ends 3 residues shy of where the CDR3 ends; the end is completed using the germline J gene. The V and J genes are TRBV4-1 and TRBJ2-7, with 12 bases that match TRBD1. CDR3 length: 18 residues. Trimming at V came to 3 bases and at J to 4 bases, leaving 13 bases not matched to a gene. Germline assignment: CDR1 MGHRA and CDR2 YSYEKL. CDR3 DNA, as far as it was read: TGCGCCAGCAGCCAGACCGGGACAGGGGGCGCGAGGCAGTACGAG. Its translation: CASSQTGTGGARQYE. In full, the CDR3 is CASSQTGTGGARQYEQYF.

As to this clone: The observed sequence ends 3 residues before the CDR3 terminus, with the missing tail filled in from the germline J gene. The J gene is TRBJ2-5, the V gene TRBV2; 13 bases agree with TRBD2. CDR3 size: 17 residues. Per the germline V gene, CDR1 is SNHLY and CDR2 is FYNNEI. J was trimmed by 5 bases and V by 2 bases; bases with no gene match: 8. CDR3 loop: CASSELGLAGVGETQYF. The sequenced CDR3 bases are TGTGCCAGCAGTGAATTAGGACTAGCGGGAGTAGGGGAGACC.

CDR3 sequence reads: CSAQEGYLTHNEQFF. CDR3 bases read: TGCAGCGCCCAAGAGGGTTATTTGACGCACAATGAG. V and J are TRBV29-1 and TRBJ2-1, with a tentative D call TRBD2 (5 bases). The read ends 3 residues before the CDR3 terminus; that terminus is restored from the germline J gene. CDR3 length equals 15 residues. In germline, CDR1 is SQVTM, CDR2 ANQGSEA. Trimming removed 7 bases from V and 5 bases from J, with 21 bases in between.

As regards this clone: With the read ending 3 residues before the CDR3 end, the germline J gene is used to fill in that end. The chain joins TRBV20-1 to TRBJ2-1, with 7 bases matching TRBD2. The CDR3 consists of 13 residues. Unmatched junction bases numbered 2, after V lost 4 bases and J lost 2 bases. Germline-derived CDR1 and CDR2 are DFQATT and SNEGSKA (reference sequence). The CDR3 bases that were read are TGCAGTGCTATTGGGACTACCTACAATGAG. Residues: CSAIGTTYNE. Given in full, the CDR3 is CSAIGTTYNEQFF.

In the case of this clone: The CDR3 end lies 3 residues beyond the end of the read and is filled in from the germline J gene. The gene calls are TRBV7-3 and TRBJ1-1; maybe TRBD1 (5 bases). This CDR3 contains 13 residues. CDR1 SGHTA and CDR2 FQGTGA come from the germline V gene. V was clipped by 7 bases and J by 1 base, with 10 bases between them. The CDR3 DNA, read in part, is TGTGCCAGCAAAAGACAGACGAACACTGAA. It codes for CASKRQTNTE. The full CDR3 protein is CASKRQTNTEAFF.

The CDR3 spells CAWGRKRTVYEQYF. Partial CDR3 DNA: TGTGCCTGGGGTCGGAAGAGGACTGTTTACGAG. The rearrangement uses TRBV30 and TRBJ2-7, with D possibly being TRBD2 (5 bases). From the germline J gene comes the end of the CDR3, since the read stops 3 residues before it. This CDR3 has 14 amino acids. Between the trimmed V and J ends, which lost 5 bases and 4 bases, there was a span of 18 bases. Germline V lookup: CDR1 GTSNPN, CDR2 SVGIG (reference sequence).

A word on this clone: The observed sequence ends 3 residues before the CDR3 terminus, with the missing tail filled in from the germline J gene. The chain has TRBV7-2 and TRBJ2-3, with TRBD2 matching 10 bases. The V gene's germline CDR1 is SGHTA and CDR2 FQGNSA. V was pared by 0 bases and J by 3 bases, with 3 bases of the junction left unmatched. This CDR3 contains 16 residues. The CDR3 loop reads CASSLATLAGTDTQYF. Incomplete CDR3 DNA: TGTGCCAGCAGCTTAGCTACACTAGCGGGGACAGATACG.

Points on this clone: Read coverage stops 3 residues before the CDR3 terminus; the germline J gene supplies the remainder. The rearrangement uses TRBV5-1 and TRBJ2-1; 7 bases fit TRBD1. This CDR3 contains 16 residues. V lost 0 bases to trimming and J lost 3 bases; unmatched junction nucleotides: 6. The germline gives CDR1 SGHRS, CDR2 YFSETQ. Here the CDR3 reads CASSLEPGQFYNEQFF. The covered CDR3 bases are TGCGCCAGCAGCTTGGAACCGGGACAGTTCTACAATGAG.

The sequenced part of the CDR3 DNA is TGTGCCAGCAGCTTTCTAAAAGAGGATACG. Its protein is CASSFLKEDT. The whole CDR3 protein reads CASSFLKEDTQYF. The V gene is TRBV12-3 or TRBV12-4, the J gene TRBJ2-3; D gene unclear. The read terminates 3 residues ahead of where the CDR3 ends, so the germline J gene completes it. V lost 6 bases and J 6 bases, leaving 13 bases between the germline ends. The CDR3 spans 13 residues.

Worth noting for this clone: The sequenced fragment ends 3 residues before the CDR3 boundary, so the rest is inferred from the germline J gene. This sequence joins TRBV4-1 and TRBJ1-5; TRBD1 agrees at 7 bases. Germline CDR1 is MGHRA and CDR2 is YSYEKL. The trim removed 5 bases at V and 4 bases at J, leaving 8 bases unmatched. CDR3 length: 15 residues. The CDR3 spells CASSETGTDNQPQHF. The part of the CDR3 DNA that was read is TGCGCCAGCAGCGAAACCGGGACAGATAATCAGCCC.

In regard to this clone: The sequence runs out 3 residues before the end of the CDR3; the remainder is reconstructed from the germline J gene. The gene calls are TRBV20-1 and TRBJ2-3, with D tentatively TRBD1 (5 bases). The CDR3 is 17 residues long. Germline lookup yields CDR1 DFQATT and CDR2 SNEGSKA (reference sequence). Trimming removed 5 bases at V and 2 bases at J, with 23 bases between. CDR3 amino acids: CSALPGQGRIYTDTQYF. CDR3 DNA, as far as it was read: TGCAGTGCTCTTCCTGGGCAGGGAAGAATTTACACAGATACG.

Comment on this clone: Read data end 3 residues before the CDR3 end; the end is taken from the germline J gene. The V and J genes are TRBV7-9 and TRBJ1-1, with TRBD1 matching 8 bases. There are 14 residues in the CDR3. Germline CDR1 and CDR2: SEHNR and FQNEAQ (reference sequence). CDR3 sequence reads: CASSKSQGAVSAFF. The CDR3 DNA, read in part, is TGTGCCAGCAGCAAGTCCCAGGGGGCGGTCTCG.

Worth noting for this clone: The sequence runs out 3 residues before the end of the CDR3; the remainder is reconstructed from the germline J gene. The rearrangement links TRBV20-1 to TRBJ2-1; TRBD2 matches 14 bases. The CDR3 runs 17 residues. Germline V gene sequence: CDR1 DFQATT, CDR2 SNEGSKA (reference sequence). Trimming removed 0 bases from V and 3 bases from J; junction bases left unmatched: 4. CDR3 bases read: TGCAGTGCTAGAGAGGGACTAGCGGGGGCATACTACAATGAG. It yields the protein CSAREGLAGAYYNE. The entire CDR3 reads CSAREGLAGAYYNEQFF.

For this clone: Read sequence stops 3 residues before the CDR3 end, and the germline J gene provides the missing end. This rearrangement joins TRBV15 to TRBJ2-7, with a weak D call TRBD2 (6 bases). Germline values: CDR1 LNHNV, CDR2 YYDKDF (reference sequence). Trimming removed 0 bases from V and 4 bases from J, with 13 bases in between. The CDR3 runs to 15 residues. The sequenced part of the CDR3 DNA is TGTGCCACCAGCAGAGATCAAGCAGGGACTTACGAG. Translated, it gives CATSRDQAGTYE. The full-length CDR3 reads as CATSRDQAGTYEQYF.

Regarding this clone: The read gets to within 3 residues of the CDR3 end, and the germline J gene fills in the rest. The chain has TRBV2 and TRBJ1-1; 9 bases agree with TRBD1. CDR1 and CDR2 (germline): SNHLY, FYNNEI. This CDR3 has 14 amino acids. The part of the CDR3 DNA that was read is TGTGCCAGCCGACTCAATGGACAGGGGTCGGTT. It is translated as CASRLNGQGSV. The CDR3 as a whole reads CASRLNGQGSVAFF.

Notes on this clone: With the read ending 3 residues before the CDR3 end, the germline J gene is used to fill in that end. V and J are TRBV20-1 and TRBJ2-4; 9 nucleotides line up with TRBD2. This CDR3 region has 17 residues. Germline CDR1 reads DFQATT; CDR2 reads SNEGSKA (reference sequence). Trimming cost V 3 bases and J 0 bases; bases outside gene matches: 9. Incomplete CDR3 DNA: TGCAGTGCTAGGGGGTTAGCGGGAGACGTAGCCAAAAACATT. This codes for CSARGLAGDVAKNI. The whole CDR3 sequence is CSARGLAGDVAKNIQYF.